These T cell receptor beta chains were read from a single sample in a study of shared clonotypes between healthy human individuals. The method was immunoSEQ multiplex PCR; TCRdb's version includes in-frame clones alone and lacks a portion of them. The repertoire consists of about 1.4 million clones, with over 95% occurring once and the leading ten covering approximately 1%. The sequenced material came from naive CD4+ T cells sorted from blood. Receptors originate from a man younger than 45 in good health. The CDR3 runs from the conserved cysteine through the conserved F or W. The order of the fields is J gene, clone size, V gene, D gene, CDR3 protein, CDR3 DNA. A D gene is named only where the DNA matches it firmly. The size field is filled for only some rows; it gives once, few, many or a size class.

TRBJ2-1,.,TRBV7-2,TRBD2,CASSYPSGMIDEQFF,TGTGCCAGCAGCTACCCTAGCGGGATGATTGATGAGCAGTTCTTC
TRBJ2-1,.,TRBV28,TRBD2,CASKLAGSYNEQFF,TGTGCCAGCAAGCTAGCGGGCTCCTACAATGAGCAGTTCTTC
TRBJ1-1,.,TRBV7-2,TRBD1,CASSLAGGRGTEAFF,TGTGCCAGCAGCTTAGCAGGGGGCCGGGGCACTGAAGCTTTCTTT
TRBJ1-5,once,TRBV19,TRBD1,CASSTSKQGARRNQPQHF,TGTGCCAGTAGTACGTCCAAACAGGGGGCAAGGCGCAATCAGCCCCAGCATTTT
TRBJ2-7,.,TRBV7-6,TRBD2,CASSLYGRSGGSLYF,TGTGCCAGCAGCTTATACGGGCGATCTGGCGGGAGTTTGTACTTC
TRBJ2-7,.,TRBV28,TRBD1,CASSLQGAGYPPYEQYF,TGTGCCAGCAGCCTACAGGGGGCAGGTTACCCGCCCTACGAGCAGTACTTC
TRBJ1-5,.,TRBV28,.,CASRADVNQPQHF,TGTGCCAGCAGAGCGGACGTCAATCAGCCCCAGCATTTT
TRBJ2-7,once,TRBV5-1,TRBD1,CASSGQGADEQYF,TGCGCCAGCAGCGGACAGGGGGCCGACGAGCAGTACTTC
TRBJ1-5,.,TRBV15,.,CATSRAPGSQPQHF,TGTGCCACCAGCAGGGCCCCCGGTAGTCAGCCCCAGCATTTT
TRBJ2-2,.,TRBV10-3,TRBD2,CAISDSSGRNTGELFF,TGTGCCATCAGTGATAGTAGCGGGAGGAACACCGGGGAGCTGTTTTTT
TRBJ2-5,.,TRBV28,.,CASRGRVYETQYF,TGTGCCAGCAGGGGTCGGGTATACGAGACCCAGTACTTC
TRBJ1-2,.,TRBV10-3,.,CAISETGTSNYGYTF,TGTGCCATCAGTGAGACGGGGACAAGTAACTATGGCTACACCTTC
TRBJ2-7,.,TRBV19,.,CASSPIGSGTGGPGLAGGSYEQYF,TGTGCCAGTAGTCCAATCGGCTCCGGGACAGGGGGCCCGGGACTAGCGGGTGGATCCTACGAGCAGTACTTC
TRBJ2-7,.,TRBV11-2,TRBD1,CASSLVDRGTFGEQYF,TGTGCCAGCAGCTTAGTGGACAGGGGGACGTTCGGGGAGCAGTACTTC
TRBJ2-3,.,TRBV14,.,CASSQVQHPDTQYF,TGTGCCAGCAGCCAAGTCCAACACCCAGATACGCAGTATTTT
TRBJ1-1,.,TRBV15,.,CATSRDPGAGEAFF,TGTGCCACCAGCAGAGATCCAGGGGCGGGTGAAGCTTTCTTT
TRBJ2-5,.,TRBV18,TRBD1,CASSPPGTGGPVGETQYF,TGTGCCAGCTCACCACCCGGGACAGGGGGCCCAGTCGGAGAGACCCAGTACTTC
TRBJ1-5,.,TRBV11-3,.,CASSLERARNQPQHF,TGTGCCAGCAGCTTAGAAAGGGCCCGCAATCAGCCCCAGCATTTT
TRBJ2-5,.,TRBV14,.,CASSQDFGETQYF,TGTGCCAGCAGCCAAGATTTCGGAGAGACCCAGTACTTC
TRBJ2-5,.,TRBV5-4,.,CASSSGTEETQYF,TGTGCCAGCAGCTCCGGGACGGAAGAGACCCAGTACTTC
TRBJ2-3,.,TRBV7-2,.,CASSQGIIPDTQYF,TGTGCCAGCAGCCAAGGGATTATCCCAGATACGCAGTATTTT
TRBJ2-3,.,TRBV5-5,.,CASSFGAPSTDTQYF,TGTGCCAGCAGCTTCGGGGCCCCTAGCACAGATACGCAGTATTTT
TRBJ1-1,.,TRBV18,TRBD1,CASSLGPGQGSTEAFF,TGTGCCAGCTCACTGGGGCCGGGACAGGGGAGTACTGAAGCTTTCTTT
TRBJ2-3,.,TRBV19,TRBD2,CASSSGLAGADTQYF,TGTGCCAGTAGCAGCGGACTAGCGGGAGCAGATACGCAGTATTTT
TRBJ2-7,.,TRBV27,TRBD2,CASSSPARTSSYEQYF,TGTGCCAGCAGCTCCCCGGCCCGGACTAGCTCCTACGAGCAGTACTTC
TRBJ2-5,.,TRBV5-1,TRBD1,CASSFGPGQGKIGQYF,TGCGCCAGCAGCTTTGGGCCGGGACAGGGGAAGATAGGTCAGTACTTC
TRBJ2-7,.,TRBV7-9,.,CASTSYRAYEQYF,TGTGCCAGCACCTCTTACAGAGCCTACGAGCAGTACTTC
TRBJ2-5,.,TRBV7-2,.,CASSPEFRETQYF,TGTGCCAGCAGTCCAGAGTTTAGGGAGACCCAGTACTTC
TRBJ2-7,.,TRBV5-8,.,CASSPRGGSSYEQYF,TGTGCCAGCAGCCCCCGTGGGGGGAGCTCCTACGAGCAGTACTTC
TRBJ2-1,.,TRBV9,.,CASSARGSSREQFF,TGTGCCAGCAGCGCCCGTGGATCATCCCGTGAGCAGTTCTTC
TRBJ1-4,.,TRBV5-1,.,CASSLTPATNEKLFF,TGCGCCAGCAGCTTGACCCCGGCAACTAATGAAAAACTGTTTTTT
TRBJ2-7,.,TRBV2,.,CASSELIYEQYF,TGTGCCAGCAGTGAACTAATCTACGAGCAGTACTTC